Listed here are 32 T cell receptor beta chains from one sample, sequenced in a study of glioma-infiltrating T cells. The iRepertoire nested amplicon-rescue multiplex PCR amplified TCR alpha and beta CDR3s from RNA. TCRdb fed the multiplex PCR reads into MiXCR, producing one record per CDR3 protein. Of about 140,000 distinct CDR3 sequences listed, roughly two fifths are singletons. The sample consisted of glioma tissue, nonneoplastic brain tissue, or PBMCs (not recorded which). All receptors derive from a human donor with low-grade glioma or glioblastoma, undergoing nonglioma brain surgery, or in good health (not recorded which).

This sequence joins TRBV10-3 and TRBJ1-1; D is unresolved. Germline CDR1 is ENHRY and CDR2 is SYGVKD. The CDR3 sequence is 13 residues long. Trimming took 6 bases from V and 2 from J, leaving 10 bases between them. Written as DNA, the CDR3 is TGTGCCATCAGCTCTGAAAGAAACACTGAAGCTTTCTTT. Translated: CAISSERNTEAFF.

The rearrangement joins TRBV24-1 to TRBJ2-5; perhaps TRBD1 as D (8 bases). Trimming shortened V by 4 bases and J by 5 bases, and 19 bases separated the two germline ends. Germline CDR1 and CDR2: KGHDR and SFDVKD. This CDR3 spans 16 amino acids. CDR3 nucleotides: TGTGCCACCAGTGACCACTCGGACAGGGAGGGGGAGACCCAGTACTTC. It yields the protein CATSDHSDREGETQYF.

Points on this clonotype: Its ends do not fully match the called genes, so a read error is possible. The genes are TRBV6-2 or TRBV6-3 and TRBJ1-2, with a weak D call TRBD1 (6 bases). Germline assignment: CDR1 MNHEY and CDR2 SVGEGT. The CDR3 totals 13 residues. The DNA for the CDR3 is TGCGCCAGCACCCTGGCAGGGGAATCCGGCTACACCTTC. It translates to CASTLAGESGYTF.

For the CDR3, the DNA is TGTGCCAGCAGTGTCCCCAGGGTTTTTGGGGCCTACGAGCAGTACTTC. Protein product: CASSVPRVFGAYEQYF. The chain has TRBV27 and TRBJ2-7; the D gene is possibly TRBD1 (5 bases). The V gene's germline CDR1 is MNHEY and CDR2 SMNVEV (reference sequence). Trimming stripped 5 bases from V and 2 bases from J, with 19 bases between. CDR3 size: 16 residues.

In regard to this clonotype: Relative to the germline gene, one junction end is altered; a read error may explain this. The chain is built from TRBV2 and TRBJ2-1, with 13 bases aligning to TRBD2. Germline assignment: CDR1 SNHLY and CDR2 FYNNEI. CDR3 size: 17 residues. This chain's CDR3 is CASSTQTPGLAGSLRAF. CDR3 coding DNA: TGTGCCAGCAGTACGCAGACTCCGGGACTAGCGGGATCCCTCCGTGCCTTC.

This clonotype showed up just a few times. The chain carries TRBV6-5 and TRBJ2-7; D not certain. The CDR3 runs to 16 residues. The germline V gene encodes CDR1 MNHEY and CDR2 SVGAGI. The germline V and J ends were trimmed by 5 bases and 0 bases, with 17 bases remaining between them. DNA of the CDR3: TGTGCCAGCAGTCGCGAGACCAGCAGGAGCTCCTACGAGCAGTACTTC. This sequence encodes CASSRETSRSSYEQYF.

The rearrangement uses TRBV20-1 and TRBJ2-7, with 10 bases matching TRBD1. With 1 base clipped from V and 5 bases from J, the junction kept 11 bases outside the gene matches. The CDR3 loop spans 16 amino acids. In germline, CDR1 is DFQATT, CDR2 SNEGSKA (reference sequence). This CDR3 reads CSARGPVGTGVDEQYF. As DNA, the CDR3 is TGCAGTGCTAGAGGGCCTGTTGGGACAGGGGTGGACGAGCAGTACTTC.

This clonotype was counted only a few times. The CDR3 is CASSEGQGDLQPQHF. DNA of the CDR3: TGTGCCAGCAGTGAAGGACAGGGGGACCTTCAGCCCCAGCATTTT. The chain employs TRBV28 and TRBJ1-5; the match to TRBD1 covers 10 bases. CDR1 is MDHEN and CDR2 is SYDVKM in the germline V gene. The CDR3 is 15 residues long. V shed 5 bases and J 6 bases; nucleotides not matched to a gene: 7.

As DNA, the CDR3 is TGTGCCAGCAGCCGCGGGGGGCTCCACGAGCAGTACTTC. It encodes CASSRGGLHEQYF. This chain connects TRBV3-1 to TRBJ2-7, with 8 bases fitting TRBD2. This CDR3 spans 13 amino acids. V was pared by 4 bases and J by 5 bases, with 4 bases of the junction left unmatched. Per the germline V gene, CDR1 is LGHDT and CDR2 is YNNKEL (reference sequence).

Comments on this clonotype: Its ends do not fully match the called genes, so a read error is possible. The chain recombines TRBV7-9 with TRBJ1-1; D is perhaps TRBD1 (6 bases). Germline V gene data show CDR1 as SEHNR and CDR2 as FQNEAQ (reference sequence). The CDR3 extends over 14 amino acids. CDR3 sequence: CARSFRDTNTEAFF. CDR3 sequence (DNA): TGTGCCCGCAGCTTCCGGGACACGAACACTGAAGCTTTCTTT.

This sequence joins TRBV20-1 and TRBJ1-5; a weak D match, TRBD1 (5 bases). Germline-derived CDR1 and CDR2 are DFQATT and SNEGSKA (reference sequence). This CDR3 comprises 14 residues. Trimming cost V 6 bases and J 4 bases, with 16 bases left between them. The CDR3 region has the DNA TGCAGTGCCCCACCTGGTGGACAAAATCAGCCCCAGCATTTT. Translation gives CSAPPGGQNQPQHF.

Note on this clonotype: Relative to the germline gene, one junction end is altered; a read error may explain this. CDR3 nucleotides: TGTGCCCGCAGACCCACCCAGGGGTGGAACACTGAAGCTTTCTTT. It translates to CARRPTQGWNTEAFF. The V gene is TRBV7-2, the J gene TRBJ1-1, with D tentatively TRBD1 (6 bases). The V gene's germline CDR1 is SGHTA and CDR2 FQGNSA. The CDR3 consists of 15 residues.

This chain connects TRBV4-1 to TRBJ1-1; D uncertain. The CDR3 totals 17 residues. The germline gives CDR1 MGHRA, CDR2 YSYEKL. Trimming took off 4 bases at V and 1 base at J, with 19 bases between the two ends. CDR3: CASSPVDVSRGNTEAFF. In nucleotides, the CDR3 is TGCGCCAGCAGCCCCGTAGATGTGAGCCGGGGGAACACTGAAGCTTTCTTT.

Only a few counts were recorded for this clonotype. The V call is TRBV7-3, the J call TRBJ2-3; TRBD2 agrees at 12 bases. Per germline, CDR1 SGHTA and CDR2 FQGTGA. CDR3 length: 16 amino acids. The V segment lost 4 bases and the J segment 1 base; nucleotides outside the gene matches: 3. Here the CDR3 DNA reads TGTGCCAGCAGCTCCGCTAGCGGGGGGGGCACAGATACGCAGTATTTT. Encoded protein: CASSSASGGGTDTQYF.

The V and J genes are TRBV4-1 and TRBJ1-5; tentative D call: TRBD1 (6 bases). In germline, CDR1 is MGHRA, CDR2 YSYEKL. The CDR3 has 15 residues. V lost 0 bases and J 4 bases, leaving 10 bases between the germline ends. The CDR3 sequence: CASSQDTGSNQPQHF. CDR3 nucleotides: TGCGCCAGCAGCCAAGATACAGGGTCAAATCAGCCCCAGCATTTT.

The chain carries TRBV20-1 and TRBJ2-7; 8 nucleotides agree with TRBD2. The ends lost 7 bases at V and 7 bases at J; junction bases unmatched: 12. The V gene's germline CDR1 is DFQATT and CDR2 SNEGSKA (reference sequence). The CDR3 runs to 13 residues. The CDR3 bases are TGCAGTGGAGAAGCGGGGGCAATGGGGGAGCAGTACTTC. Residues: CSGEAGAMGEQYF.

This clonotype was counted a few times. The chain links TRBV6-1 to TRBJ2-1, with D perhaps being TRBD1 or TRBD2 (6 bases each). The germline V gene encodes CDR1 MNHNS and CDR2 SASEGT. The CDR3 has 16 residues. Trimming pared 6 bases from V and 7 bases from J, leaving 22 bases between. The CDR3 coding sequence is TGTGCCAGCAGCTACAGGGAGGCAGTTACACTAAATGAGCAGTTCTTC. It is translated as CASSYREAVTLNEQFF.

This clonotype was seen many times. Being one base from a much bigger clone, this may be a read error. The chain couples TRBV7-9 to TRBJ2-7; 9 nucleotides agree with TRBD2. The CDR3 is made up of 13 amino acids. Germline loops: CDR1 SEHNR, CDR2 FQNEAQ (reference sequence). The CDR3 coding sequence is TGTGCCCGCAGCCCAAGGACTAGCGACGAGCAGTACTTC. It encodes CARSPRTSDEQYF.

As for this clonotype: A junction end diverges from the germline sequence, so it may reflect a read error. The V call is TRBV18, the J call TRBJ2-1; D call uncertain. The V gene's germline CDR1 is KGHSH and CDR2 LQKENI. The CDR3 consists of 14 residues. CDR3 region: CASSQPTPGPVLVF. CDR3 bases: TGTGCCAGCTCACAACCGACACCTGGGCCCGTTTTGGTCTTC.

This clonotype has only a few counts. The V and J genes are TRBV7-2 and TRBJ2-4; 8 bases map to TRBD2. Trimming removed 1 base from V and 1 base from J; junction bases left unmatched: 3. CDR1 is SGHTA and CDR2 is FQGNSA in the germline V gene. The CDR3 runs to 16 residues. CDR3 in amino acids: CASSLVTGGAKNIQYF. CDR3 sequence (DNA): TGTGCCAGCAGCTTAGTCACGGGAGGGGCCAAAAACATTCAGTACTTC.

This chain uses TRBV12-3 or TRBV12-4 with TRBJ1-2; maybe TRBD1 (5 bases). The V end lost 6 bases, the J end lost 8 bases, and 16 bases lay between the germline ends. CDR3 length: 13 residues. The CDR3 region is CASRLQGTDGYTF. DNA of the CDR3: TGTGCCAGCAGATTGCAGGGTACGGACGGCTACACCTTC.

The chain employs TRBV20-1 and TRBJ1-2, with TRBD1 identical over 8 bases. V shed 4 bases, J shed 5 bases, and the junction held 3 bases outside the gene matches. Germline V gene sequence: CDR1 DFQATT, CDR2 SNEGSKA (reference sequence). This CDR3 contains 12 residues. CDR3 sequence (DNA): TGCAGTGCTACGGACAGGGAGTATGGCTACACCTTC. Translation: CSATDREYGYTF.

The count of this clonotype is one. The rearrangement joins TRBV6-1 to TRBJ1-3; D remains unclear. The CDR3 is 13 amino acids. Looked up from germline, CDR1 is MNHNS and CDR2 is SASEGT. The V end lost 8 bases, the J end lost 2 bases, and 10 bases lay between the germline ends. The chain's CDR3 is CASGSSTGNTIYF. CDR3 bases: TGTGCCAGCGGCAGCTCGACTGGAAACACCATATATTTT.

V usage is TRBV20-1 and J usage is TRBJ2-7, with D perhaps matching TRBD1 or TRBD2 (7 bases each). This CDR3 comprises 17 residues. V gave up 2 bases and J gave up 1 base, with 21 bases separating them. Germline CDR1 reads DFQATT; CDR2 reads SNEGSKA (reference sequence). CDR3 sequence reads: CSARFNRGGGGSYEQYF. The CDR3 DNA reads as TGCAGTGCTAGATTCAACAGGGGTGGGGGGGGATCCTACGAGCAGTACTTC.

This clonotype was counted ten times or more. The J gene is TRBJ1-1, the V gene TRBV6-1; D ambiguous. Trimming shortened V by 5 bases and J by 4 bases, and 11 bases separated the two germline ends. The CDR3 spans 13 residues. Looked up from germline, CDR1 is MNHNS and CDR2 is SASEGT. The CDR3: CASSPEGFTEAFF. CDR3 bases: TGTGCCAGCAGTCCCGAGGGCTTCACTGAAGCTTTCTTT.

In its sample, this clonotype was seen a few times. CDR3 sequence: CASSERGGQQNSPLHF. The CDR3 DNA reads TGTGCCAGCAGTGAAAGGGGGGGACAACAGAATTCACCCCTCCACTTT. V is TRBV25-1 and J is TRBJ1-6; weak D call: TRBD1 (6 bases). The germline CDR1 and CDR2 sequences are MGHDK and SYGVNS. The CDR3 extends over 16 amino acids. The V end lost 2 bases, the J end lost 7 bases, and 15 bases lay between the germline ends.

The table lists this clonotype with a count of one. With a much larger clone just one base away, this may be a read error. The chain's CDR3 is CAISERLAGSEQFF. CDR3 nucleotides: TGTGCCATCAGCGAAAGACTAGCGGGAAGTGAGCAGTTCTTC. The chain combines TRBV10-3 with TRBJ2-1, with 11 nucleotides matching TRBD2. The junction had 7 bases not matched to a gene; V was cut back by 6 bases and J by 9 bases. From germline, CDR1 is ENHRY and CDR2 SYGVKD. This CDR3 spans 14 amino acids.

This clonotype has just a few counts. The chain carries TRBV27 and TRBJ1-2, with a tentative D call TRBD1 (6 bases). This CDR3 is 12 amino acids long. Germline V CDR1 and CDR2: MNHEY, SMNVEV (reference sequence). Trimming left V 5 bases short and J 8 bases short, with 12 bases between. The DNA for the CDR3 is TGTGCCAGCAGTGGGGGGCTTGGGGGCTACACCTTC. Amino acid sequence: CASSGGLGGYTF.

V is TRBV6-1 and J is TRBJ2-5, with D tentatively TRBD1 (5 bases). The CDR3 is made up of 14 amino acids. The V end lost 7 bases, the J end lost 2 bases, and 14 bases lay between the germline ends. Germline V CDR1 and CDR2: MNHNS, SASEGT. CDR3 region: CASTGSKGQETQYF. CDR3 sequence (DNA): TGTGCCAGCACCGGGTCCAAGGGGCAAGAGACCCAGTACTTC.

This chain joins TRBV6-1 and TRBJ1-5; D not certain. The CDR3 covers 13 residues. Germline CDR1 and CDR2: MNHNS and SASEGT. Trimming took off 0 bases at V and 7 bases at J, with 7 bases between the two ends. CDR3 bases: TGTGCCAGCAGTGAAGCGCAGAAGCAGCCCCAGCATTTT. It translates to CASSEAQKQPQHF.

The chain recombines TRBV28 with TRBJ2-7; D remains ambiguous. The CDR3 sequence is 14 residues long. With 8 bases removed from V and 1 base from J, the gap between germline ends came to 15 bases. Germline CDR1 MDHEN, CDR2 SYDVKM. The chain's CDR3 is CASGSRQHSYEQYF. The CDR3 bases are TGTGCCAGCGGTTCGAGGCAACATTCCTACGAGCAGTACTTC.

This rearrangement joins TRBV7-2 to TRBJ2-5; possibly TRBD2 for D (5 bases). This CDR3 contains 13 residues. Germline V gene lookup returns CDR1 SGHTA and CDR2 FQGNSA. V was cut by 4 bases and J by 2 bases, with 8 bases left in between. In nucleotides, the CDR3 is TGTGCCAGCAGCTCGGGGAGACAAGAGACCCAGTACTTC. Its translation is CASSSGRQETQYF.